The following is a T cell receptor beta chain sequence with its context. The data stem from a study of blood T cell repertoires in COVID-19. Repertoires were generated with immunoSEQ multiplex PCR, while TCRdb's copy carries only in-frame clones and drops some. The sample has about 280,000 clones, around 85% seen once. Input material: peripheral blood. The receptor was derived from a middle-aged man with active or convalescent COVID-19.

CDR3 in amino acids: CASSQRPGTGAGNTIYF. CDR3 nucleotides: TGTGCCAGCAGCCAACGACCCGGGACAGGGGCCGGAAACACCATATATTTT. The genes are TRBV3-1 (or the pseudogene TRBV3-2) and TRBJ1-3; 10 bases are a match to TRBD1. The V gene end was trimmed by 2 bases and the J gene end by 4 bases; junction bases not matched to a gene: 8. Per germline, CDR1 LGHDT and CDR2 YNNKEL (reference sequence). The CDR3 contains 17 residues.